These 11 T cell receptor beta chains originate from one sample sequenced in a study of T cell responses to AZD1222 COVID-19 vaccine. The method was immunoSEQ multiplex PCR; TCRdb's version includes in-frame clones alone and lacks a portion of them. Of roughly 110,000 clones in the sample, 85% to 90% were seen once. The sample consisted of peripheral blood, taken on day 0 of AZD1222 vaccination. These receptors were collected from an adult in good health.

V is TRBV7-3 and J is TRBJ2-1, with TRBD2 as a possible D gene (6 bases). The germline V and J ends were trimmed by 4 bases and 4 bases, with 17 bases remaining between them. There are 16 residues in the CDR3. CDR1 and CDR2 from the germline V gene are SGHTA and FQGTGA. CDR3 sequence: CASSSDAPGLYNEQFF. The CDR3 DNA reads TGTGCCAGCAGCTCTGACGCCCCGGGACTTTACAATGAGCAGTTCTTC.

The chain has TRBV18 and TRBJ1-5, with 8 bases identical to TRBD1. This CDR3 region has 14 residues. V trimming: 2 bases; J trimming: 5 bases; junction bases outside the gene matches: 2. Germline loops: CDR1 KGHSH, CDR2 LQKENI. CDR3 amino acids: CASSPSGGDQPQHF. CDR3 DNA sequence: TGTGCCAGCTCACCATCAGGGGGCGATCAGCCCCAGCATTTT.

The V gene is TRBV29-1, the J gene TRBJ2-7; no clear D. The CDR3 has 12 residues. CDR1 is SQVTM, CDR2 ANQGSEA, per germline. V was shortened by 6 bases and J by 0 bases, with 9 bases between the two germline ends. The CDR3 loop is CSVRPNSYEQYF. The CDR3 bases are TGCAGCGTCAGACCTAACTCCTACGAGCAGTACTTC.

This clone showed up just once. The genes are TRBV7-9 and TRBJ2-5; 8 nucleotides match TRBD1. Germline trimming cut 3 bases from V and 3 bases from J; bases unmatched to any gene: 3. The germline V gene has CDR1 SEHNR and CDR2 FQNEAQ (reference sequence). CDR3 size: 14 residues. The CDR3 here is CASSFGQGEETQYF. The CDR3, as DNA: TGTGCCAGCAGCTTTGGACAGGGAGAAGAGACCCAGTACTTC.

This chain joins TRBV6-2 or TRBV6-3 and TRBJ1-5, with 8 bases identical to TRBD1. The CDR3 length is 15 residues. With 5 bases clipped from V and 7 bases from J, the junction kept 10 bases outside the gene matches. The germline CDR1 and CDR2 sequences are MNHEY and SVGEGT. CDR3 sequence (DNA): TGTGCCAGCAGTAGGACAGGGACGTACGGGCAGCCCCAGCATTTT. It yields the protein CASSRTGTYGQPQHF.

This chain connects TRBV25-1 to TRBJ1-2; D gene unclear. The CDR3 extends over 12 amino acids. V was cut by 3 bases and J by 4 bases, with 6 bases left in between. Germline lookup yields CDR1 MGHDK and CDR2 SYGVNS. The CDR3 region is CASSDTFYGYTF. The DNA of the CDR3 is TGTGCCAGCAGTGACACGTTCTATGGCTACACCTTC.

This chain uses TRBV9 with TRBJ1-6; D not certain. The V and J ends lost 7 bases and 9 bases respectively, with 17 bases between them. Germline V gene data show CDR1 as SGDLS and CDR2 as YYNGEE. The CDR3 is 14 residues long. The CDR3 sequence is CASRRAGETSPLHF. CDR3 DNA sequence: TGTGCCAGCCGGAGGGCCGGCGAGACTTCACCCCTCCACTTT.

This chain connects TRBV12-5 to TRBJ1-1; TRBD1 might be the D (6 bases). Germline lookup yields CDR1 LGHNT and CDR2 FRNRAP. Trimming shortened V by 7 bases and J by 10 bases, and 16 bases separated the two germline ends. The CDR3 is 12 amino acids. The CDR3 sequence is CASAEQGQRAFF. CDR3 nucleotides: TGTGCTAGTGCCGAACAGGGTCAGCGAGCTTTCTTT.

This chain uses TRBV5-1 with TRBJ2-7; 8 bases agree with TRBD2. Germline V CDR1 and CDR2: SGHRS, YFSETQ. This CDR3 is built from 15 residues. The V segment lost 4 bases and the J segment 9 bases; nucleotides outside the gene matches: 15. The CDR3 sequence is CASSPPGSGAGGQYF. The CDR3, as DNA: TGCGCCAGCAGCCCCCCGGGTAGCGGGGCTGGGGGGCAGTACTTC.

The chain recombines TRBV6-5 with TRBJ2-2; 7 nucleotides agree with TRBD2. Trimming cost V 8 bases and J 1 base; bases outside gene matches: 7. The CDR3 runs to 15 residues. CDR1 is MNHEY and CDR2 is SVGAGI in the germline V gene. DNA for the CDR3: TGTGCCAGCTTGAGCGGGGCCCTGAACACCGGGGAGCTGTTTTTT. It specifies CASLSGALNTGELFF.

The genes are TRBV5-6 and TRBJ1-4, with 7 nucleotides matching TRBD1. V trimming: 6 bases; J trimming: 5 bases; junction bases outside the gene matches: 4. The CDR3 length is 13 residues. The germline gives CDR1 SGHDT, CDR2 YYEEEE. CDR3 loop: CASNRDSNEKLFF. Here the CDR3 DNA reads TGTGCCAGCAACCGGGACAGCAATGAAAAACTGTTTTTT.